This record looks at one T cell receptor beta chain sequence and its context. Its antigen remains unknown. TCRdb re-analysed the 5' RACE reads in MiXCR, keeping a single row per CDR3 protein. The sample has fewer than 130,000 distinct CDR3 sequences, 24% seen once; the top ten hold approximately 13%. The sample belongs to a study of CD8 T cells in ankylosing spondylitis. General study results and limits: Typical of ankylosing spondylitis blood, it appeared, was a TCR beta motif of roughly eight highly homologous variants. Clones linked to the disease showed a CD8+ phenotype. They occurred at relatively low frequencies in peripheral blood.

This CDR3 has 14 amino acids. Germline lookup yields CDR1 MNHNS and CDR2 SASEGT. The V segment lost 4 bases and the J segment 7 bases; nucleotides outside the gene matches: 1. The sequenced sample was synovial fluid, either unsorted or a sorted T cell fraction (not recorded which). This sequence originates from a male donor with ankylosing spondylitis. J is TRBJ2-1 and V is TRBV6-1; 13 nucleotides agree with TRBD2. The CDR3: CASSGTSGRNEQFF. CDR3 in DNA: TGTGCCAGCAGTGGGACTAGCGGGAGAAATGAGCAGTTCTTC.